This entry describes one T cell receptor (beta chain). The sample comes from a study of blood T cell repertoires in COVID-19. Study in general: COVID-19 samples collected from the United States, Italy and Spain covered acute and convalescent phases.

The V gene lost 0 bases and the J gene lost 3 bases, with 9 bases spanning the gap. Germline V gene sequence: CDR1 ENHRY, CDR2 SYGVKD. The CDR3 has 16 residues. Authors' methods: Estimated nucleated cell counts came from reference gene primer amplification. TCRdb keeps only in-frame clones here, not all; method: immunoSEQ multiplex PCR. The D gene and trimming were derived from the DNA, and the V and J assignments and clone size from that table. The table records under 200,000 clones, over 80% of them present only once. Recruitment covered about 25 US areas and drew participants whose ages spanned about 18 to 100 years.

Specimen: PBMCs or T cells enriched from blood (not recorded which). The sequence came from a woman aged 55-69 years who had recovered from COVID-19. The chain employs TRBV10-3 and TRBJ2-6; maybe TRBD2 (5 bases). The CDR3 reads CAISESPGSGANVLTF. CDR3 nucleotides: TGTGCCATCAGTGAGTCACCGGGGAGTGGGGCCAACGTCCTGACTTTC.